The present TCR beta chain was sequenced within a study of monozygotic twins with inflammatory bowel disease (dated by TCRdb to about 2019). Study-wide context: The full study comprised around 28 monozygotic twin pairs: nine German pairs (four IBD-concordant, five IBD-discordant) and 19 IBD-discordant Danish pairs. The search for disease-associated traits relied mainly on comparing IBD patients with their genetically identical healthy co-twins within discordant pairs. Each individual had, on average, about 151 000 unique TCRalpha sequences and 181 000 unique TCRbeta sequences available for analysis. What the research found in general, with its limitations: Different T cell subtypes could not be distinguished in the analysis. Concordant and discordant twins showed no difference in repertoire similarity, possibly because of limited statistical power. Measured by the inverse Simpson index, TCRbeta repertoire diversity was lower in IBD patients than in their healthy co-twins. Compared with healthy twins, IBD patients shared fewer clonotypes with other individuals, and the difference was most pronounced in patients with signs of disease activity. Because patients received different immunosuppressive treatments, the repertoires may have picked up extra background noise and variability between individuals. The results gave no support for a single strong signal or clonotype linked to IBD.

Receptor libraries were prepared by 5' RACE. Each TCR library was prepared from 3,500 to 4,500 ng of total RNA. For each sample, cDNA synthesis with SMARTScribe reverse transcriptase was split into eight separate reactions. During cDNA synthesis, template switching introduced unique molecular identifiers that contained a 6-nucleotide sample barcode. TCRalpha and TCRbeta cDNA was amplified in two nested PCRs of around 15 and 9 cycles, and bead purification was carried out after each PCR. Before amplification, cDNA was treated with uracil DNA-glycosylase and purified using the QIAquick PCR purification kit. The second PCR was the step at which Illumina TruSeq-compatible adapters and sample-specific barcodes were added. Library quality and concentration were assessed using TapeStation and Qubit, and 4.5 to 5.5 ng of each library was pooled. Sequencing of the pooled libraries was done on an Illumina HiSeq2500 single-index Rapid Run using custom sequencing primers and 2 x 100 bp reads. As for the original processing: MiGEC version 1.2.6 was used for UMI-based consensus assembly to correct PCR and sequencing errors. V(D)J alignment, clonotype assembly and CDR3 extraction were performed with MiXCR version 2.1.1. To normalise gene usage, clonotype sharing and MAIT/NKT TCR abundance, the analysis used the top 1000, 10 000 and 20 000 clonotypes per sample. Diversity was computed as the inverse Simpson index with the vegan R package after downsampling to 27 000 UMIs. Paired Mann-Whitney U tests were applied to discordant twin pairs, with Benjamini-Hochberg correction for multiple testing. TCRdb reprocessed the sequencing reads and holds a single record per CDR3 protein sequence, with no DNA. These V and J calls rely on TCRdb rather than the paper's analysis. This sample's table carries about 93,000 distinct CDR3 sequences. The biggest ten clones account for 6.5% to 9% of the sample.

CDR1 and CDR2, per the germline V gene (reference sequence), are LNHDA and SQIVND. Including cysteine and phenylalanine, the CDR3 has 13 amino acids. Only the protein is on record. An approximately 2.3 ml peripheral blood sample was drawn into PAXgene tubes per donor and stored at -80°C. Without T cell sorting, total RNA was isolated from whole blood using the PAXgene blood miRNA kit on an automated QIAcube. Peripheral blood from monozygotic twin pairs concordant or discordant for inflammatory bowel disease was subjected to deep TCRalpha and TCRbeta repertoire profiling with unique molecular barcoding. Smoking habits were recorded for all twin pairs, with individuals classified as current, former or never smokers. As regards this clonotype: Its target antigen remains unknown.

The chain employs TRBV19 and TRBJ1-1; TCRdb outputs TRBD1, but without DNA this stays unchecked. The TCR comes from a human donor with ulcerative colitis or Crohn's disease, or a healthy co-twin of an affected twin (not recorded which). Sequencing was performed on blood. The CDR3 has the sequence CASQRDRANEAFF. Full variable domain (CDR3 extended with the reference TRBV19 and TRBJ1-1 proteins): DGGITQSPKYLFRKEGQNVTLSCEQNLNHDAMYWYRQDPGQGLRLIYYSQIVNDFQKGDIAEGYSVSREKKESFPLTVTSAQKNPTAFYLCASQRDRANEAFFGQGTRLTVV.